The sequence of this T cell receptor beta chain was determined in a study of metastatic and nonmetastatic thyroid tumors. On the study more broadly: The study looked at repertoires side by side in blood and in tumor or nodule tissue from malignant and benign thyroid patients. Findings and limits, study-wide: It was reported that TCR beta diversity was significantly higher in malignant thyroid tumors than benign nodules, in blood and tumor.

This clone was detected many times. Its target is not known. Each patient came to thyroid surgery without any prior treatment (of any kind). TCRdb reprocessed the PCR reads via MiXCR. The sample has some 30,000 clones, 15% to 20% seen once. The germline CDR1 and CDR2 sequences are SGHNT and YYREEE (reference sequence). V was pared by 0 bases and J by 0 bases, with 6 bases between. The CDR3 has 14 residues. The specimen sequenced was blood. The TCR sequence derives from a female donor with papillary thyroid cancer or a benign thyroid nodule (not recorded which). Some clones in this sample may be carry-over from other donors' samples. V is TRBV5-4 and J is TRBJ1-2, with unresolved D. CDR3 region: CASSLDQTNYGYTF. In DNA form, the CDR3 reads TGTGCCAGCAGCTTGGATCAGACTAACTATGGCTACACCTTC.